Listed here is a single T cell receptor (beta chain). The data derive from a study of T cells in Graves' hyperthyroidism and ophthalmopathy. Disease duration was under 3 months in the ophthalmopathy patients, who also had a Clinical Activity Score of at least 3 and a NOSPECS grade of at least 4. A roughly 10 ml volume of fresh peripheral blood provided the PBMCs. Germline V gene lookup returns CDR1 LGHNA and CDR2 YSLEER. The CDR3 has 16 amino acids. Trimming at V came to 0 bases and at J to 7 bases, leaving 11 bases not matched to a gene. Amplification yielded TCR beta CDR3 regions, with RNA transcripts as the source. Primed by the HTBI set, a first-round RT-PCR was run on the TCR CDR3. One entry per CDR3 protein results from TCRdb running MiXCR on the multiplex PCR reads. The sample shows fewer than 350,000 distinct CDR3 sequences, less than 20% of them seen only once.

The sequencing input was blood. The sequence was obtained from a middle-aged woman with Graves' ophthalmopathy. The chain links TRBV4-3 to TRBJ2-7; 8 nucleotides line up with TRBD1. The CDR3 spells CASSQDLGTGRREQYF. The CDR3 DNA is TGCGCCAGCAGCCAAGATTTGGGGACAGGACGGAGGGAGCAGTACTTC.